The entry below describes one T cell receptor beta chain. The source of the sample is a study of CD8 T cells in Susac syndrome. It was with random hexamers that about 0.45 to 1 ug RNA was reverse transcribed. TCR beta CDR3 was amplified by immunoSEQ multiplex PCR. This amplification extended across 54 Vbeta and 13 Jbeta segments. TCRdb itself ran the immunoSEQ multiplex PCR reads through MiXCR, one entry per CDR3 protein. The data show about 160,000 distinct CDR3 sequences, about 96% seen once. V was pared by 0 bases and J by 10 bases, with 5 bases of the junction left unmatched. Germline CDR1 SGHDT, CDR2 YYEEEE. CDR3 size: 13 residues.

The J gene is TRBJ1-2, the V gene TRBV5-6, with 8 bases matching TRBD1. The receptor comes from a human donor with Susac syndrome. The sequenced sample was CD4+ T cells from PBMCs. CDR3 DNA: TGTGCCAGCAGCTTGGCAGGGGGCGGTGACTACACCTTC. Translating gives CASSLAGGGDYTF. Using reference TRBV5-6 and TRBJ1-2 for the parts outside the CDR3, the full variable domain is DAGVTQSPTHLIKTRGQQVTLRCSPKSGHDTVSWYQQALGQGPQFIFQYYEEEERQRGNFPDRFSGHQFPNYSSELNVNALLLGDSALYLCASSLAGGGDYTFGSGTRLTVV.